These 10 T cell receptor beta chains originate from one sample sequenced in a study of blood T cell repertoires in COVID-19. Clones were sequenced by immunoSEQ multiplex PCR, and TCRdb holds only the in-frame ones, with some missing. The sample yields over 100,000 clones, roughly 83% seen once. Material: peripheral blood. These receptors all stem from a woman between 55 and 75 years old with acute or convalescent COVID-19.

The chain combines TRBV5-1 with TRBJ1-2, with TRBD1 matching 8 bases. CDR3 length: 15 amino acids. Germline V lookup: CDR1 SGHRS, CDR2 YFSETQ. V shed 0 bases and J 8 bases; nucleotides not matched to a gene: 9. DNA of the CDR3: TGCGCCAGCAGCTTGGAGCCGCAGGGGGCGAGAGGCTACACCTTC. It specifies CASSLEPQGARGYTF.

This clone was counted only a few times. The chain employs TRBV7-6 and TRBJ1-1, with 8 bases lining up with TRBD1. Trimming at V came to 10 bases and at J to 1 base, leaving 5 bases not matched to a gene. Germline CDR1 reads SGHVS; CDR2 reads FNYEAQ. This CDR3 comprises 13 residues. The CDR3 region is CATATGANTEAFF. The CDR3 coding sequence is TGTGCCACCGCGACAGGGGCGAACACTGAAGCTTTCTTT.

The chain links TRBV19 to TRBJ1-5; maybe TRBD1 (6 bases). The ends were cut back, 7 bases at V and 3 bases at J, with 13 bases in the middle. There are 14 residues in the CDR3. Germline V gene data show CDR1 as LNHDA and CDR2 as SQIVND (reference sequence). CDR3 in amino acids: CASTTQGNNQPQHF. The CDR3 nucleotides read TGTGCCAGTACCACCCAGGGGAACAATCAGCCCCAGCATTTT.

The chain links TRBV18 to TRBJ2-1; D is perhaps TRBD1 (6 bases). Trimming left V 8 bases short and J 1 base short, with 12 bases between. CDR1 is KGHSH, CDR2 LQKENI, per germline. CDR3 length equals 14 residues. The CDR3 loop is CASGGQPSYNEQFF. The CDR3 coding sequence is TGTGCCAGCGGCGGACAGCCTTCCTACAATGAGCAGTTCTTC.

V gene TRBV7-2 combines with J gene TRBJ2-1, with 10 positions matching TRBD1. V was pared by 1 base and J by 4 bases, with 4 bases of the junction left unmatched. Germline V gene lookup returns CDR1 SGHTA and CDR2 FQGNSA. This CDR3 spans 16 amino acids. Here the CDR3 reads CASSLEPGQGYNEQFF. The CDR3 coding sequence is TGTGCCAGCAGCTTAGAGCCGGGACAGGGGTACAATGAGCAGTTCTTC. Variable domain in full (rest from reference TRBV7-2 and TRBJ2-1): GAGVSQSPSNKVTEKGKDVELRCDPISGHTALYWYRQSLGQGLEFLIYFQGNSAPDKSGLPSDRFSAERTGGSVSTLTIQRTQQEDSAVYLCASSLEPGQGYNEQFFGPGTRLTVL.

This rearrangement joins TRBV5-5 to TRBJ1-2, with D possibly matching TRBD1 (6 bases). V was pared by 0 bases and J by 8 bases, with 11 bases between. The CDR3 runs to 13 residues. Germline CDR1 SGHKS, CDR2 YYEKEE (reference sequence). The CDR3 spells CASSLDGGGGYTF. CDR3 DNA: TGTGCCAGCAGCTTGGATGGGGGCGGAGGCTACACCTTC. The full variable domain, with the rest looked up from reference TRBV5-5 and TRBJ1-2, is DAGVTQSPTHLIKTRGQQVTLRCSPISGHKSVSWYQQVLGQGPQFIFQYYEKEERGRGNFPDRFSARQFPNYSSELNVNALLLGDSALYLCASSLDGGGGYTFGSGTRLTVV.

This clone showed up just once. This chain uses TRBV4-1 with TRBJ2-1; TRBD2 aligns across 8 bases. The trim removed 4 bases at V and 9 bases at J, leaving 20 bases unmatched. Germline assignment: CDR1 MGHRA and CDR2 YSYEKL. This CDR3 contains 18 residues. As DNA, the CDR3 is TGCGCCAGCAGCCGGACCGACCTAGCGGGCCCAAAAAGCGGTGAGCAGTTCTTC. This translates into CASSRTDLAGPKSGEQFF.

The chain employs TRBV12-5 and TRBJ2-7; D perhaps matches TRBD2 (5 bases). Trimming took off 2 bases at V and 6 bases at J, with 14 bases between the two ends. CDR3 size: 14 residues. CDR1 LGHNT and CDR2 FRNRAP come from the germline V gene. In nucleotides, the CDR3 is TGTGCTAGTGGTTTGACAGCCGGGATCAGCGAGCAGTACTTC. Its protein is CASGLTAGISEQYF.

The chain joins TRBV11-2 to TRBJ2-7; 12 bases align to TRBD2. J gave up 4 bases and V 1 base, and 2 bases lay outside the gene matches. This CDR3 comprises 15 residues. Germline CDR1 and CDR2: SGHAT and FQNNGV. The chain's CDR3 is CASSLVLAGGYEQYF. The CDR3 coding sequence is TGTGCCAGCAGCTTAGTGCTAGCGGGAGGGTACGAGCAGTACTTC.

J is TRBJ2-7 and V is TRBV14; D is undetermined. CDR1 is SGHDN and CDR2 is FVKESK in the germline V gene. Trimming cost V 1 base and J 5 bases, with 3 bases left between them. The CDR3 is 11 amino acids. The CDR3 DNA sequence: TGTGCCAGCAGCCAAGTTAACGAGCAGTACTTC. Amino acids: CASSQVNEQYF.